This TCR beta chain was obtained from a study of identical twins (dated by TCRdb to 2016 to 2018). Study-level background: The study deep-sequenced TCR alpha and beta repertoires from monozygotic twins, unrelated adults of various ages and cord blood to test whether fetal clonotypes persist. Replicate twin experiments were performed at different times using different library preparation protocols to rule out contamination. The research as a whole found: Invariant T cells such as MAIT and iNKT could partly confound zero-insertion analyses, although diverse VJ usage argued against such confounding for most clonotypes. Excess twin sharing in beta out-of-frame sequences was weaker because fewer shared sequences lowered the signal-to-noise ratio. Abundant cord blood beta clonotypes had fewer insertions, young adult naive repertoires showed a similar but weaker trend, and memory repertoires showed no such trend. In monozygotic twins, out-of-frame TCR alpha sharing was systematically underestimated by recombination models, although the models agreed with sharing between unrelated individuals. Compared with coincidental sharing between unrelated individuals, out-of-frame TCR alpha sequences shared between twins had an excess of sequences with low generation probability. Because the same donors could not be followed over many years, the conclusions depended on cross-sectional statistical analysis.

About this clonotype itself: There is no known antigen for this receptor. No clone much larger than this one lies a single base away; base qualities are absent.

Only healthy Caucasian donors were included. Three pairs of female monozygotic twins, all aged about 18 to 29 years, were included in the twin cohort. CD4+ and CD8+ T cell populations were isolated with positive isolation kits from Invitrogen. For CDR1 and CDR2, the germline V gene (reference sequence) lists GTSNPN and SVGIG. The junction shows trimming of 3 bases on V and 2 bases on J, plus 11 bases between the germline ends. From the cysteine through the phenylalanine, the CDR3 covers 13 amino acids. Only the CDR3 part of the read is kept: 39 bases, read in frame from the first base. Library method: 5' RACE. The data were produced on an Illumina HiSeq 2000. A universal primer binding site was introduced by template switching, and a unique molecular identifier was present in the final cDNA, enabling accurate counting of TCR cDNA molecules. Specific primers in the conserved constant-segment region were used to synthesize first-strand cDNA for TCR alpha and beta chains. To control for contamination, every cDNA library carried two barcodes: a SMART-Mk sample barcode plus Illumina barcodes. TruSeq adapter sequences and Illumina sample barcodes were added in two successive PCR steps. The Illumina HiSeq platform was used with custom primers to sequence TCR alpha and beta cDNA libraries. In the source study's methods: Raw reads were processed with MiGEC to extract unique molecular identifiers, and MiXCR was used to determine CDR3 positions. For each individual, recombination models were inferred using an EM algorithm with the repgenHMM and IGoR tools. Shared clonotypes were analyzed with the tcR package in R, and sharing was normalized by the product of cloneset sizes. To study raw recombination without the effects of thymic and clonal selection, out-of-frame nonproductive sequences were analyzed. The public reads were quality trimmed at Q25 with fastp and then assembled into clones with MiXCR by TCRdb, keeping productive beta chains. Under each unique CDR3 protein, matching rows form one entry showing the most common genes and DNA. The V and J calls here are based on TCRdb, not the publication. This sample gives fewer than 500,000 distinct CDR3 sequences in total; approximately 14% of them show up just once. The top ten clones comprise approximately 1% of the sample.

These data were also filed under a second study, of yellow fever vaccine responses in identical twins. As the second publication notes: According to the authors, the vaccine-induced T cell response in identical twins seemed to be partly convergent and partly specific to each individual. In identical twins, the study followed T cell clones that responded to the vaccine with precision.

The source is a woman between 18 and 30 years old in good health. The material sequenced was CD4+ T cells sorted from blood. This chain is built from TRBV30 and TRBJ2-7, with no confident D gene call. The bases read TGTGCCTGGAGCTTCGGACCGGCCTACGAGCAGTACTTC. This is translated as CAWSFGPAYEQYF. The reference TRBV30 and TRBJ2-7 proteins fill in what lies around the CDR3, so the full variable domain reads SQTIHQWPATLVQPVGSPLSLECTVEGTSNPNLYWYRQAAGRGLQLLFYSVGIGQISSEVPQNLSASRPQDRQFILSSKKLLLSDSGFYLCAWSFGPAYEQYFGPGTRLTVT.